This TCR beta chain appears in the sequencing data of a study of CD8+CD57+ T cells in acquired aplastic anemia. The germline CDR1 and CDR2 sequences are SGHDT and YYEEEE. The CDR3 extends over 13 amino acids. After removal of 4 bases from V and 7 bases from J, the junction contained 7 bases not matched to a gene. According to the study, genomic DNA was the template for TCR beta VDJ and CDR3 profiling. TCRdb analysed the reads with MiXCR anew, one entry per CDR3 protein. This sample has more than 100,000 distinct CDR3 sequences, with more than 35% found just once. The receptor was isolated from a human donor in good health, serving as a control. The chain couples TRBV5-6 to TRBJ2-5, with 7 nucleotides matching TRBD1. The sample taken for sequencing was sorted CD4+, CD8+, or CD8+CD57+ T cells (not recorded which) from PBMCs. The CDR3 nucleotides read TGTGCCAGCAGCAGCCAACAGGGGACGACCCAGTACTTC. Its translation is CASSSQQGTTQYF.